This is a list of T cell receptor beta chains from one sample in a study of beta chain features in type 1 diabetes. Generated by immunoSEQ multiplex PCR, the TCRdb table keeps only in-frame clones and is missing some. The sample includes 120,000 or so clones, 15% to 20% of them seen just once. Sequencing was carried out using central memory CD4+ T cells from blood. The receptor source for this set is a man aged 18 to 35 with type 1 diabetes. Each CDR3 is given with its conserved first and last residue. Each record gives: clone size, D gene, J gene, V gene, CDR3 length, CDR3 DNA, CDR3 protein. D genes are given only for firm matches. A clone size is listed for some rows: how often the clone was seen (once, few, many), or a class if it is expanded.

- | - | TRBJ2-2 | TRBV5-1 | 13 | TGCGCCAGCAGCTATACGGCTCCCGGGGAGCTGTTTTTT | CASSYTAPGELFF
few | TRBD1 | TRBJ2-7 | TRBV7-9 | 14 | TGTGCCAGCAGCTTAGGGGACAGAATCCGCGAGCAGTACTTC | CASSLGDRIREQYF
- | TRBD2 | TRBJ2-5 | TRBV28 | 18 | TGTGCCAGCAGTTCCTCTTTGGCGGGGGGGCGGACTTCGGAGACCCAGTACTTC | CASSSSLAGGRTSETQYF
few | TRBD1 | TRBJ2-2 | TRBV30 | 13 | TGTGCCTGCTTGGGACAGTTCGGCGGGGAGCTGTTTTTT | CACLGQFGGELFF
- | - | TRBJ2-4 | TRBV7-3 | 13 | TGTGCCAGCAGCTTAACGGCCAAAAACATTCAGTACTTC | CASSLTAKNIQYF
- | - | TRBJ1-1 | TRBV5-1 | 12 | TGCGCCAGTGCGACGGGGAACACTGAAGCTTTCTTT | CASATGNTEAFF
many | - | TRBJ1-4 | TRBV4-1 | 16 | TGCGCCAGCAGCCAAGGCCAGGATGGGAGCTATGAAAAACTGTTTTTT | CASSQGQDGSYEKLFF
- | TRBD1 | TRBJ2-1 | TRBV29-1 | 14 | TGCAGCGCGACGGACAGGGGCGCTGGCAATGAGCAGTTCTTC | CSATDRGAGNEQFF
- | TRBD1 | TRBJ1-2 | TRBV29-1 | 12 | TGCAGCTGTTATGGACAGGGGGATGGCTACACCTTC | CSCYGQGDGYTF
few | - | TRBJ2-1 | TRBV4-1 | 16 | TGCGCCAGCAGCCAAGGCACGTCTCAGCGCTACAATGAGCAGTTCTTC | CASSQGTSQRYNEQFF
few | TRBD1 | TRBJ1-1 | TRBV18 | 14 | TGTGCCAGCTCACCCCAGGGGGAGGACACTGAAGCTTTCTTT | CASSPQGEDTEAFF
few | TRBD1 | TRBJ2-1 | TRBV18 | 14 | TGTGCCAGCTCACGGGGACAGGGCAACAATGAGCAGTTCTTC | CASSRGQGNNEQFF
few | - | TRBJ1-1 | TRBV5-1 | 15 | TGCGCCAGCTACTCGGGGGAAAGTTGGAACACTGAAGCTTTCTTT | CASYSGESWNTEAFF
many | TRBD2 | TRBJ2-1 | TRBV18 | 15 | TGTGCCAGCTCACCGGGATTGGGAGGGGACAATGAGCAGTTCTTC | CASSPGLGGDNEQFF
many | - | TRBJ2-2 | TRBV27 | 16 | TGTGCCAGCAGTCCCCCTAACGGGGAGAACACCGGGGAGCTGTTTTTT | CASSPPNGENTGELFF
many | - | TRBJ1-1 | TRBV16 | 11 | TGTGCCAGCAGCCAAGGGGGGGAAGCTTTCTTT | CASSQGGEAFF
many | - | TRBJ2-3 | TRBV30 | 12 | TGTGCCTGGACAGGCGGCCGATATACGCAGTATTTT | CAWTGGRYTQYF
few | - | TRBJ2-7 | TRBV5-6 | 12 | TGTGCCAGCAGCTTGGCCGGGCACGAGCAGTACTTC | CASSLAGHEQYF
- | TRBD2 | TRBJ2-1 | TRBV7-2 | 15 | TGTGCCAGCAGCAAACTAGCGGGGGCCCTCAATGAGCAGTTCTTC | CASSKLAGALNEQFF
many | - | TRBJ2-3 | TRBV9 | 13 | TGTGCCAGCAGCGAGTTGCTCACAGATACGCAGTATTTT | CASSELLTDTQYF
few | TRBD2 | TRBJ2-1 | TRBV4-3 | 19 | TGCGCCAGCAGCCAGGACGGACTAGCGGGGCTGAGCTCCTACAATGAGCAGTTCTTC | CASSQDGLAGLSSYNEQFF
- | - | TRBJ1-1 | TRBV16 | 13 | TGTGCCAGCAGCCAATTACCGAACACTGAAGCTTTCTTT | CASSQLPNTEAFF
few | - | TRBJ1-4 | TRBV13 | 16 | TGTGCCAGCAGCCACACCGGCGGGGCAACTAATGAAAAACTGTTTTTT | CASSHTGGATNEKLFF
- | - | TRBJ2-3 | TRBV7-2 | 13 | TGTGCCAGCAGTCGGGATCAATTGGATACGCAGTATTTT | CASSRDQLDTQYF
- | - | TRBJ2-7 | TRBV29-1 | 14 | TGCAGCTCCATTGACAGCCCACCCTACTACGAGCAGTACTTC | CSSIDSPPYYEQYF
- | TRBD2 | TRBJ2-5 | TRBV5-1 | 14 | TGCGCCAGCAGTCTAGCGGGGATGGCAGAGACCCAGTACTTC | CASSLAGMAETQYF
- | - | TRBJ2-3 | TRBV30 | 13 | TGTGCCTGGAGTGTTAGGGAACGAGATACGCAGTATTTT | CAWSVRERDTQYF
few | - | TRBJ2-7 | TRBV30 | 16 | TGTGCCTGGAGTGTAAGGGGCCTCCAAAGATCCTACGAGCAGTACTTC | CAWSVRGLQRSYEQYF
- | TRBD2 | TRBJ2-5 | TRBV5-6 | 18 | TGTGCCAGCAGCTACCGACTAGCGGGAGGGCCGAGAGGGGAGACCCAGTACTTC | CASSYRLAGGPRGETQYF
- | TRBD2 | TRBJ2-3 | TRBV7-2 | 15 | TGTGCCAGCAGCTCCCCGGGACTAGGAACTGATACGCAGTATTTT | CASSSPGLGTDTQYF
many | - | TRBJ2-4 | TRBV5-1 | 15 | TGCGCCAGCAGCTTGGATTCGACAACCGGGGGCATTCAGTACTTC | CASSLDSTTGGIQYF
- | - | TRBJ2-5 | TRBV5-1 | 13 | TGCGCCAGCTTCGAGGGGGGCCAAGAGACCCAGTACTTC | CASFEGGQETQYF
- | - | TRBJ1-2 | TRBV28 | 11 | TGTGCCAGCGCTACTCCCGGTGGCTACACCTTC | CASATPGGYTF
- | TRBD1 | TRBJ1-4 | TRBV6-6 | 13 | TGTGCCAGCAGTCGGACAGGGGGGGAAAAACTGTTTTTT | CASSRTGGEKLFF
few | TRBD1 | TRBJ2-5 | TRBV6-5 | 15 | TGTGCCAGCAGTATACGGGGACAGGGGATTGAGACCCAGTACTTC | CASSIRGQGIETQYF
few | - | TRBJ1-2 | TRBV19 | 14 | TGTGCCAGTAGTATGGGCCTAACGGGCTATGGCTACACCTTC | CASSMGLTGYGYTF
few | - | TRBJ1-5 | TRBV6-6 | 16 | TGTGCCAGCAGTTACCAGGGTGCTTATAGCAATCAGCCCCAGCATTTT | CASSYQGAYSNQPQHF
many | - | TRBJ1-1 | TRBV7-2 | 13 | TGTGCCAGCAGCTTACAATCGCTTATTGAAGCTTTCTTT | CASSLQSLIEAFF
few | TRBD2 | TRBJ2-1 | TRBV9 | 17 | TGTGCCAGCAGCCCAATAGGGCCTAGCGGGGGATACAATGAGCAGTTCTTC | CASSPIGPSGGYNEQFF
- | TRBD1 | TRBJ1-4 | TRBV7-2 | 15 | TGTGCCAGCAGCTTATTGGGGACAGGGAATGAAAAACTGTTTTTT | CASSLLGTGNEKLFF
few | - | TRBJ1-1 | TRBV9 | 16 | TGTGCCAGCTCCCGGGGGACTACGAGGCTGAACACTGAAGCTTTCTTT | CASSRGTTRLNTEAFF
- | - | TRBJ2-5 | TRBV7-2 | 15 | TGTGCCAGCAGCCGGGCCCTAGGGGGACAAGAGACCCAGTACTTC | CASSRALGGQETQYF